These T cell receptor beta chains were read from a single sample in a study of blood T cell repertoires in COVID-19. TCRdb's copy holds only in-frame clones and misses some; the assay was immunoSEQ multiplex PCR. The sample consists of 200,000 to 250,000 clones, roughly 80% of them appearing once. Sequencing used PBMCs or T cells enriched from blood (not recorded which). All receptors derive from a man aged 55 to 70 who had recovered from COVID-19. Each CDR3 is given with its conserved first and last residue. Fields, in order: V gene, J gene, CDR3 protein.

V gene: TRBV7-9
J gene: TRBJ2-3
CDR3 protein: CASSLVGVGGSTDTQYF

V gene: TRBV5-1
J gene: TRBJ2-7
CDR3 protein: CASSLLEEQYF

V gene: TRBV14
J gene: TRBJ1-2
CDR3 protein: CASSPGLSDAGRYGYTF

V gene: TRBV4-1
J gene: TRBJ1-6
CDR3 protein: CASSQDTRDNSPLHF

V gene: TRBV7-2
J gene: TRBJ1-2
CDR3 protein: CASSFGTGFAGYEGYTF

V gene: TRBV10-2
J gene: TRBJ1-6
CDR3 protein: CASSEPGSGDSPLHF

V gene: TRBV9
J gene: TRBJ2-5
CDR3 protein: CASSVGSGGHQETQYF

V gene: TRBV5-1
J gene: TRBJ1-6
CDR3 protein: CASSADRGNSPLHF

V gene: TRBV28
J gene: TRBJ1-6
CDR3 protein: CASSTLQGSSYSSPLHF

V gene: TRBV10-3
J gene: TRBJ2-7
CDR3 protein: CAISLSGGDYEQYF

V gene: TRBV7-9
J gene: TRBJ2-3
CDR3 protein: CASSFNLAGGTDTQYF

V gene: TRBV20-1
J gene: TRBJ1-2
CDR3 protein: CSARDPVTTF

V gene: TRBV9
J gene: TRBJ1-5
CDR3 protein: CASSVGGEPDQPQHF

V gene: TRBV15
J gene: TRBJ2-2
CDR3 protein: CATSRDTGGSGELFF

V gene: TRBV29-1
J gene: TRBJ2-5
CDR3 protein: CSEQTGRETQYF

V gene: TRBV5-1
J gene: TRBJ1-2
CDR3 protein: CASSYRQGLYGYTF

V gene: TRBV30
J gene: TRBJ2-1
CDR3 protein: CAWSVRLADYNEQFF

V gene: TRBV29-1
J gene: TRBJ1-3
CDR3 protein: CSVEGGQGDGNTIYF

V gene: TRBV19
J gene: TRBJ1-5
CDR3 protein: CASSTEGALYSNQPQHF

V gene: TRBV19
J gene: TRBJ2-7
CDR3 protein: CASRSDYEQYF

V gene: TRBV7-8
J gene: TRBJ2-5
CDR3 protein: CASSLGWRGQETQYF

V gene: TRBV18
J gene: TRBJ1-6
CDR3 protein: CASSPLGEGDSPLHF

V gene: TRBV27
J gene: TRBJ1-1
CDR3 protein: CASSSGRGWDTEAFF

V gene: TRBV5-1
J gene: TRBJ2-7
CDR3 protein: CASSFWAGGYEQYF

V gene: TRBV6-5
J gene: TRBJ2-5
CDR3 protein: CASSYSTVRGQETQYF

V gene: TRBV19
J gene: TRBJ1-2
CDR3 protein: CASSIGTASYGYTF

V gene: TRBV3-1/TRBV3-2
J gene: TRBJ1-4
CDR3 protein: CASRGQVYREKLFF

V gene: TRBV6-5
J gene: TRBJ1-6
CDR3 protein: CASWRQLNSPLHF

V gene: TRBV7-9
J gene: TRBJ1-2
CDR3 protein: CASSPREGAFYGYTF

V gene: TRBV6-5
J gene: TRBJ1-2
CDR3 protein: CASSFGTLNYGYTF

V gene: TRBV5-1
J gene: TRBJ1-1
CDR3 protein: CASSLAGEPNTEAFF

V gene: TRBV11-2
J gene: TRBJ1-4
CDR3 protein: CASSLVRGRNEKLFF

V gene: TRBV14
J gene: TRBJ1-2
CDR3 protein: CASSQKTETGYGYTF

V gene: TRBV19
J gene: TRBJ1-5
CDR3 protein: CASSLRTVSNQPQHF

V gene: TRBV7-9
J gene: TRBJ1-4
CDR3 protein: CASSSPSEAEKLFF

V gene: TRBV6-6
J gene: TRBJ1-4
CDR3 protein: CASRTGGAGEKLFF

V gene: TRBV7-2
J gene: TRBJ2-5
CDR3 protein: CASSLAGTSGGILKTQYF

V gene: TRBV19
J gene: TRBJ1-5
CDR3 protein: CASSLELGTGISGNQPQHF

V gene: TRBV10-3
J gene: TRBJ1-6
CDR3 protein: CAISWAVGGANSPLHF

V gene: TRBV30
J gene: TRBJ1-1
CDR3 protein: CAWSLTGGTTEAFF

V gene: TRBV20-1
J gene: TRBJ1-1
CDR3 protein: CSASVSDRMNTEAFF